This T cell receptor beta chain was sequenced for a study of fetal regulatory T cell absence and autoimmunity. Study as a whole: Without clinical diabetes, IPEX patients showed exocrine pancreas autoimmunity. Study observations and caveats: Oligoclonal TCR enrichment in pancreas over cord blood reached over 95-fold for some clones. In IPEX, the enrichment was taken to support antigen-driven autoimmunity before birth.

V shed 6 bases and J 5 bases; nucleotides not matched to a gene: 11. This CDR3 has 16 amino acids. Germline loops: CDR1 SGHTA, CDR2 FQGNSA. This clone has ten or more counts. Its antigen is unknown. The table came from immunoSEQ multiplex PCR; TCRdb's copy has only in-frame clones and leaves some out. The sample includes some 87,000 clones, around 72% of them seen just once. This rearrangement joins TRBV7-2 to TRBJ2-2, with TRBD1 matching 8 bases. The TCR was taken from a male donor with IPEX syndrome. Sequenced material: pancreas tissue. This CDR3 reads CASSKGRTGWTGELFF. The CDR3 nucleotides read TGTGCCAGCAGTAAAGGCAGGACAGGGTGGACCGGGGAGCTGTTTTTT.